This TCR beta chain emerged from a study of T cell repertoires in cytomegalovirus infection. In the study overall: Through public TCR beta signatures, both CMV infection and matching HLA type were indicated. Whole-study findings and limits: Within the response measured ex vivo, HLA-C-restricted CMV-specific TCR beta clonotypes were dominant. Carriers of CMV plus the relevant HLA were identified by cumulative public TCR beta family frequency.

This clonotype has a count of ten or more. Antigen: not known. MiXCR was run by TCRdb on the reads, yielding one entry per CDR3 protein. This sample has hundreds of thousands of distinct CDR3 sequences, with around a third found just once. CDR3 size: 15 residues. CDR1 and CDR2 from the germline V gene are SGHTA and FQGNSA. The V gene end was trimmed by 3 bases and the J gene end by 5 bases; junction bases not matched to a gene: 5. The source of this sequence is a human donor in good health (CMV status not recorded). Some clones in this sample may be carry-over from other donors' samples. Sequenced here: cultured PBMCs, sampled from culture after CMV antigen stimulation. The chain has TRBV7-2 and TRBJ2-1, with TRBD1 matching 9 bases. DNA for the CDR3: TGTGCCAGCAGCTTGACAGGGGGTACTGACAATGAGCAGTTCTTC. Translated, it gives CASSLTGGTDNEQFF.